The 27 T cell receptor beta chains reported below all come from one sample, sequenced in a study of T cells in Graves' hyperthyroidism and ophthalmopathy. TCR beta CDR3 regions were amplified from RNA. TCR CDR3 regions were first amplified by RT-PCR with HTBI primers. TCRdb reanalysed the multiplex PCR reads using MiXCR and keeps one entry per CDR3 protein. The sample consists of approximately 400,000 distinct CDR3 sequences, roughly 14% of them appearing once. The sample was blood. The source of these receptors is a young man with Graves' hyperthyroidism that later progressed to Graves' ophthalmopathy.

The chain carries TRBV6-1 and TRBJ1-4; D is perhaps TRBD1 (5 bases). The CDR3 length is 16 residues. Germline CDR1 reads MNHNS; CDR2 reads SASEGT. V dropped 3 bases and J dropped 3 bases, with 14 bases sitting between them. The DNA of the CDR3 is TGTGCCAGCAGTGATCCGGGGGAAGGGTCTAATGAAAAACTGTTTTTT. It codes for CASSDPGEGSNEKLFF.

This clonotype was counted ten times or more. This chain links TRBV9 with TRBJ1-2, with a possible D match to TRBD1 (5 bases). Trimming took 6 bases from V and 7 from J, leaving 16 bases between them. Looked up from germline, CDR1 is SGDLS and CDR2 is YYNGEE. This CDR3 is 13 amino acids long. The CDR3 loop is CASTGEDIFGYTF. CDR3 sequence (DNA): TGTGCCAGCACTGGGGAGGACATCTTTGGCTACACCTTC.

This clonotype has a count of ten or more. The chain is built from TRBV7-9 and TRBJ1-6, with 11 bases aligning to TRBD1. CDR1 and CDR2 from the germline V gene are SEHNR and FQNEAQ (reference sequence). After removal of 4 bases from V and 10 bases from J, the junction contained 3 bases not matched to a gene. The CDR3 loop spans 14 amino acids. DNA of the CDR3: TGTGCCAGCAGCTCGGACAGGGGGCCCTCACCCCTCCACTTT. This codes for CASSSDRGPSPLHF.

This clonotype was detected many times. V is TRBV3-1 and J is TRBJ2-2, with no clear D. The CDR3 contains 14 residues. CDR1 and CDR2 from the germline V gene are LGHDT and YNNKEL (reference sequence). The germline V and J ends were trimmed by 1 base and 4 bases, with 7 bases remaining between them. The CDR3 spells CASSQVRRTGELFF. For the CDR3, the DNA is TGTGCCAGCAGCCAAGTTCGCCGCACCGGGGAGCTGTTTTTT.

This CDR3 reads CSARGPGLPRNTIYF. CDR3 DNA sequence: TGCAGTGCTAGAGGTCCGGGACTTCCTAGGAACACCATATATTTT. This rearrangement joins TRBV20-1 to TRBJ1-3; a possible D gene is TRBD1 (5 bases). V gave up 1 base and J gave up 7 bases, with 17 bases separating them. Germline assignment: CDR1 DFQATT and CDR2 SNEGSKA (reference sequence). The CDR3 spans 15 residues.

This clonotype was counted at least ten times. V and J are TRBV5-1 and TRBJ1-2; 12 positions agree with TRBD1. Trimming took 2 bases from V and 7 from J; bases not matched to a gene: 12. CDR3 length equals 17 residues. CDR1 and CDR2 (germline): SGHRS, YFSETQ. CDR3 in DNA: TGCGCCAGCAGCTTAAACCCCGGGACAGGGGGCGCGGTTGGCTACACCTTC. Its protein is CASSLNPGTGGAVGYTF.

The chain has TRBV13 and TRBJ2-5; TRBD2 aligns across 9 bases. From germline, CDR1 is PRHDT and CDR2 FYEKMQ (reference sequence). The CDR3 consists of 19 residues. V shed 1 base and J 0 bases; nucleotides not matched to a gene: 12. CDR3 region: CASSLAVAGDPRDQETQYF. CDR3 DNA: TGTGCCAGCAGCTTAGCGGTAGCGGGGGACCCGAGAGACCAAGAGACCCAGTACTTC.

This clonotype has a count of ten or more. This CDR3 reads CASSKVRPLGGDTQYF. CDR3 nucleotides: TGTGCCAGCAGTAAAGTGCGGCCCCTCGGCGGAGATACGCAGTATTTT. V and J are TRBV12-3 or TRBV12-4 and TRBJ2-3; D is uncertain. The CDR3 sequence is 16 residues long. Trimming removed 5 bases at V and 5 bases at J, with 20 bases between.

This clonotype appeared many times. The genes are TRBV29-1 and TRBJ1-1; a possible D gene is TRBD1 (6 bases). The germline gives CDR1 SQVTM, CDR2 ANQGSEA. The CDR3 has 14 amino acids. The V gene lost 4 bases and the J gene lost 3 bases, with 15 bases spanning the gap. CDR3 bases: TGCAGCGTTGGCACAGGGCTGAGGTACACTGAAGCTTTCTTT. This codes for CSVGTGLRYTEAFF.

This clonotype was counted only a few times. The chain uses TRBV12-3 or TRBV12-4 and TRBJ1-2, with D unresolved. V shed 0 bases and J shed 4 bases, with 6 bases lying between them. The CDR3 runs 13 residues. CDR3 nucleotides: TGTGCCAGCAGTTTAGCGCTAAGCTATGGCTACACCTTC. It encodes CASSLALSYGYTF.

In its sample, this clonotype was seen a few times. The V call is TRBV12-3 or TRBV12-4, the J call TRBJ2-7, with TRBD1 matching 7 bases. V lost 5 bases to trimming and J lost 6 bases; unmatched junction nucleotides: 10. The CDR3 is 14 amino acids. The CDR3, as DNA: TGTGCCAGCAGTCATAGACAGGGAACCCTCGAGCAGTACTTC. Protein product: CASSHRQGTLEQYF.

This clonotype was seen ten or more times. The CDR3 loop is CSARVPGGSYEQYF. CDR3 nucleotide sequence: TGCAGTGCTAGAGTCCCAGGGGGTTCCTACGAGCAGTACTTC. The chain has TRBV20-1 and TRBJ2-7, with TRBD1 identical over 7 bases. Germline V lookup: CDR1 DFQATT, CDR2 SNEGSKA (reference sequence). V was clipped by 1 base and J by 1 base; unmatched bases: 4. This CDR3 has 14 amino acids.

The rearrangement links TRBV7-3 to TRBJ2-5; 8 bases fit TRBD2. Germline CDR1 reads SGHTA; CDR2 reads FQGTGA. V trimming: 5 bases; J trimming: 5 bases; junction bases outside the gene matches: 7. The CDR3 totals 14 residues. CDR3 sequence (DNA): TGTGCCAGCAGCACCGGGGGGGCCGGCGAGACCCAGTACTTC. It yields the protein CASSTGGAGETQYF. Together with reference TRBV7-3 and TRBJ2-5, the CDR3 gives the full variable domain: GAGVSQTPSNKVTEKGKYVELRCDPISGHTALYWYRQSLGQGPEFLIYFQGTGAADDSGLPNDRFFAVRPEGSVSTLKIQRTERGDSAVYLCASSTGGAGETQYFGPGTRLLVL.

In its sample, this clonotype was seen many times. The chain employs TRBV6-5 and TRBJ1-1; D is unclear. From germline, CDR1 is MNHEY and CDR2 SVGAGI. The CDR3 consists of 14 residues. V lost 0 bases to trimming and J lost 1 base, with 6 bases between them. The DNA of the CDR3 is TGTGCCAGCAGTTACTCGAATTCGAACACTGAAGCTTTCTTT. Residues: CASSYSNSNTEAFF.

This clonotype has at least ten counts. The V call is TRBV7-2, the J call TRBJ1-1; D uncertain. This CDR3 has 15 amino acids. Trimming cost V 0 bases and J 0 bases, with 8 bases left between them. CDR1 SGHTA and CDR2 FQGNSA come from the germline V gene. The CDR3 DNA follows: TGTGCCAGCAGCTTAGCTTCAGTCATGAACACTGAAGCTTTCTTT. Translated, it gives CASSLASVMNTEAFF.

The CDR3 DNA reads TGTGCCAGCAGTAAACTAGCGGGGGGTTCCTACAATGAGCAGTTCTTC. Amino acids: CASSKLAGGSYNEQFF. This rearrangement joins TRBV6-1 to TRBJ2-1; 12 bases are a match to TRBD2. There are 16 residues in the CDR3. The germline gives CDR1 MNHNS, CDR2 SASEGT. V trimming: 5 bases; J trimming: 1 base; junction bases outside the gene matches: 3.

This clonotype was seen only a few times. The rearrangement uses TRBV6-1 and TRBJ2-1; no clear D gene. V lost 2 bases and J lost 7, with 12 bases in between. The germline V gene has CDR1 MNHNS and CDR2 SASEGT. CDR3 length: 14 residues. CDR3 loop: CASSESDLSNEQFF. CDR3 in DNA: TGTGCCAGCAGTGAATCCGACTTATCGAATGAGCAGTTCTTC.

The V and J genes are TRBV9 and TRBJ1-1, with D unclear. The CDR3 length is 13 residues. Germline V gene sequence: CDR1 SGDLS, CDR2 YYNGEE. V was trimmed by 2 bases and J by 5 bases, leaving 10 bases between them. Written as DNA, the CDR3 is TGTGCCAGCAGCGTTTCTAGGGAAACTGAAGCTTTCTTT. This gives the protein CASSVSRETEAFF. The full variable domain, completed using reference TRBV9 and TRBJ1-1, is DSGVTQTPKHLITATGQRVTLRCSPRSGDLSVYWYQQSLDQGLQFLIQYYNGEERAKGNILERFSAQQFPDLHSELNLSSLELGDSALYFCASSVSRETEAFFGQGTRLTVV.

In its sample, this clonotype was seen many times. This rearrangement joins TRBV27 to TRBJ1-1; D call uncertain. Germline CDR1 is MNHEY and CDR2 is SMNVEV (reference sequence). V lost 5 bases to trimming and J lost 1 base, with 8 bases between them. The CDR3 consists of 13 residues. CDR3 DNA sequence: TGTGCCAGCAGTAGAAAGGCGAACACTGAAGCTTTCTTT. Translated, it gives CASSRKANTEAFF.

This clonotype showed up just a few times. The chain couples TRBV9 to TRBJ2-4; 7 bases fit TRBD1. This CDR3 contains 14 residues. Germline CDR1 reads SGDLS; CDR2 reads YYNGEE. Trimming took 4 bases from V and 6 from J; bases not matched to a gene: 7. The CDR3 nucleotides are TGTGCCAGCAGCCAGGGACAGTCCGGAAACATTCAGTACTTC. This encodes CASSQGQSGNIQYF.

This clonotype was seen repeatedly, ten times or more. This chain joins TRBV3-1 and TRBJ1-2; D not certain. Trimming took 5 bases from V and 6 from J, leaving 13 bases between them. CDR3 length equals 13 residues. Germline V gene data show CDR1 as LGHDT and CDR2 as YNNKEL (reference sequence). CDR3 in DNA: TGTGCCAGCAGCTTAACTATAGAGAATGGCTACACCTTC. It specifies CASSLTIENGYTF.

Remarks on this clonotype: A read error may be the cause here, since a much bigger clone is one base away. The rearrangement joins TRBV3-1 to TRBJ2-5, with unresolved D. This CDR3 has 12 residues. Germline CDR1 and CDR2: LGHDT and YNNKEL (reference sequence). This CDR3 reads CASSPYQETQHF. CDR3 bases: TGTGCCAGCAGCCCGTACCAAGAGACCCAGCACTTC.

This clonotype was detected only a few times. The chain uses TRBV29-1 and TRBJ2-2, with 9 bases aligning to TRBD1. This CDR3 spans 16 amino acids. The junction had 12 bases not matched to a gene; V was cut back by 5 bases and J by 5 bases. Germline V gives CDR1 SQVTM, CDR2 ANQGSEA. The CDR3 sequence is CSVRTAGQGFTGELFF. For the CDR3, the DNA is TGCAGCGTTAGGACAGCGGGACAGGGTTTTACCGGGGAGCTGTTTTTT.

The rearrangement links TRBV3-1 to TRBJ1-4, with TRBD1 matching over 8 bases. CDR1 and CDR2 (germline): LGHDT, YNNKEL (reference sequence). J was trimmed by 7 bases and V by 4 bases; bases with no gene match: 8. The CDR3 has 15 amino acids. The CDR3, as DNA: TGTGCCAGCAGCCGCTGGACAGGGACCATTGAAAAACTGTTTTTT. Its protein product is CASSRWTGTIEKLFF.

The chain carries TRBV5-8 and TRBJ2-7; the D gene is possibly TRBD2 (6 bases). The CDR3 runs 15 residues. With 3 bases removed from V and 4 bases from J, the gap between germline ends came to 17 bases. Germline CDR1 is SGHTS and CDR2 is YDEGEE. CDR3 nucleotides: TGTGCCAGCAGCTCGGGAGAGGGACGGAATTACGAGCAGTACTTC. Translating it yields CASSSGEGRNYEQYF.

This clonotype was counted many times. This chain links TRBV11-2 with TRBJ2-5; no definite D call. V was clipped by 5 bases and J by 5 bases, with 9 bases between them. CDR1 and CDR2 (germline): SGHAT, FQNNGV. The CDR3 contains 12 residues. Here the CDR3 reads CASSQTYETQYF. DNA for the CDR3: TGTGCCAGCAGCCAGACATATGAGACCCAGTACTTC.

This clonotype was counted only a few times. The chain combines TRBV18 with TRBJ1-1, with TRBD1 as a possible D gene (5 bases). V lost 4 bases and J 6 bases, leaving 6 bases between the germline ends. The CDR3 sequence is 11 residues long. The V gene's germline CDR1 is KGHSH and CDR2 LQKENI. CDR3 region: CASSRGSEAFF. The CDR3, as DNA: TGTGCCAGCTCACGGGGGTCTGAAGCTTTCTTT.